The 8 T cell receptor beta chains listed next were all sequenced from one sample in a study of blood T cell repertoires in COVID-19. Using immunoSEQ multiplex PCR, the repertoire was profiled, and TCRdb retains in-frame clones only, with some absent. This sample yields some 300,000 clones, of which around 90% are seen a single time; 1% to 1.5% belongs to the top ten. The material sequenced was peripheral blood. These receptors came from a man between 65 and 85 years old with acute or convalescent COVID-19.

DNA of the CDR3: TGTGCCGAAAGCTCTGGACTAGCACCCTACGAGCAGTACTTC. It encodes CAESSGLAPYEQYF. V gene TRBV7-2 combines with J gene TRBJ2-7; the match to TRBD2 covers 8 bases. The V segment lost 11 bases and the J segment 2 bases; nucleotides outside the gene matches: 11. The CDR3 is 14 amino acids. Germline-derived CDR1 and CDR2 are SGHTA and FQGNSA.

This clone came up a few times. The chain links TRBV7-8 to TRBJ2-7; 8 bases fit TRBD1. Unmatched junction bases numbered 6, after V lost 3 bases and J lost 2 bases. CDR1 and CDR2 (germline): SGHVS, FQNEAQ. This CDR3 is built from 15 residues. The CDR3 DNA follows: TGTGCCAGCAGCTTGGCCGGGACAGGTCCCTACGAGCAGTACTTC. Translated, it gives CASSLAGTGPYEQYF.

CDR3 in amino acids: CASSNPDRTEAFF. In DNA, the CDR3 is TGTGCCAGCAGCAACCCCGACAGGACTGAAGCTTTCTTT. This rearrangement joins TRBV7-2 to TRBJ1-1; tentatively, D is TRBD1 (6 bases). Germline V lookup: CDR1 SGHTA, CDR2 FQGNSA. V was cut by 5 bases and J by 5 bases, with 12 bases left in between. The CDR3 covers 13 residues.

This clone was seen just once. This chain uses TRBV19 with TRBJ1-6, with 9 bases identical to TRBD1. The CDR3 sequence is 13 residues long. Unmatched junction bases numbered 2, after V lost 5 bases and J lost 9 bases. Germline values: CDR1 LNHDA, CDR2 SQIVND (reference sequence). CDR3 sequence reads: CASSGQGISPLHF. In DNA, the CDR3 is TGTGCCAGTAGTGGACAGGGGATTTCACCCCTCCACTTT.

This clone has only a few counts. The rearrangement links TRBV7-2 to TRBJ1-4; maybe TRBD1 (5 bases). The germline gives CDR1 SGHTA, CDR2 FQGNSA. The CDR3 contains 15 residues. V lost 0 bases and J lost 5, with 10 bases in between. The CDR3 spells CASSLAWGLNEKLFF. In DNA form, the CDR3 reads TGTGCCAGCAGCTTAGCGTGGGGCCTGAATGAAAAACTGTTTTTT.

This sequence joins TRBV6-5 and TRBJ1-6; D unclear. The CDR3 contains 13 residues. Trimming took off 3 bases at V and 8 bases at J, with 8 bases between the two ends. Germline V lookup: CDR1 MNHEY, CDR2 SVGAGI. CDR3 bases: TGTGCCAGCAGTTATGCTAGAGATTCACCCCTCCACTTT. Translating gives CASSYARDSPLHF.

The rearrangement joins TRBV11-2 to TRBJ2-3, with 8 bases fitting TRBD1. The V segment lost 4 bases and the J segment 0 bases; nucleotides outside the gene matches: 3. The CDR3 contains 15 residues. CDR1 SGHAT and CDR2 FQNNGV come from the germline V gene. The CDR3 here is CASSSGTGSTDTQYF. The CDR3 region has the DNA TGTGCCAGCAGCTCCGGGACAGGAAGCACAGATACGCAGTATTTT.

The J gene is TRBJ1-1, the V gene TRBV28; D perhaps matches TRBD1 (6 bases). The germline gives CDR1 MDHEN, CDR2 SYDVKM. V lost 7 bases and J lost 0, with 21 bases in between. This CDR3 is 17 amino acids long. Here the CDR3 reads CASIISDSRRVNTEAFF. Here the CDR3 DNA reads TGTGCCAGCATAATTTCGGACAGCCGACGGGTGAACACTGAAGCTTTCTTT.